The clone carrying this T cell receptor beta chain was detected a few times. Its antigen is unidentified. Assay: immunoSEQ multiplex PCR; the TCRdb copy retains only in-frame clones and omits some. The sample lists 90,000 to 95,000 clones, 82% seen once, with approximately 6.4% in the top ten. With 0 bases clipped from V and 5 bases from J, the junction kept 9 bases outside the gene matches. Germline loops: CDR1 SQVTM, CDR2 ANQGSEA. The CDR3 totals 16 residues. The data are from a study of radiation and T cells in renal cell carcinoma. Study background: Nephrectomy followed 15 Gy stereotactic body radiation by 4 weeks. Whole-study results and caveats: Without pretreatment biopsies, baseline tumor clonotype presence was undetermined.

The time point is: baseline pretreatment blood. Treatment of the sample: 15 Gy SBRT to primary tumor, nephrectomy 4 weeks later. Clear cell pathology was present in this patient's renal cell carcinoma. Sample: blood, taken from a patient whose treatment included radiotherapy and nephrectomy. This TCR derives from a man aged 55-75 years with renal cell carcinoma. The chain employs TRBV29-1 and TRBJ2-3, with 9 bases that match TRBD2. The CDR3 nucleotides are TGCAGCGTTGAAGATCGGGCGGGAGGGGCGATAGATACGCAGTATTTT. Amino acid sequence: CSVEDRAGGAIDTQYF.